Each of the 16 T cell receptor beta chains below was sequenced from the same sample in a study of patients and donors after allogeneic stem cell transplantation. In TCRdb, the RT-PCR reads were re-called with MiXCR into one record per CDR3 protein. The top ten hold around 25% of the sample, which has about 110,000 distinct CDR3 sequences, approximately 35% seen once. Sequenced material: blood, either unsorted or a sorted T cell fraction (not recorded which). The receptors originated from a human donor who was either an allogeneic HSCT recipient or a stem cell or donor lymphocyte infusion donor (not recorded which). It is not recorded whose cells these are; they may come from a transplant donor.

The V and J genes are TRBV6-2 or TRBV6-3 and TRBJ1-1; no firm D call. The CDR3 runs to 15 residues. Trimming cost V 5 bases and J 0 bases, with 13 bases left between them. Germline CDR1 is MNHEY and CDR2 is SVGEGT. CDR3 protein: CASSDGRTMNTEAFF. Here the CDR3 DNA reads TGTGCCAGCAGTGACGGACGGACGATGAACACTGAAGCTTTCTTT.

The V call is TRBV20-1, the J call TRBJ1-3; D is ambiguous. CDR1 is DFQATT and CDR2 is SNEGSKA in the germline V gene (reference sequence). CDR3 length equals 13 residues. V was clipped by 1 base and J by 1 base, with 5 bases between them. The CDR3 nucleotides are TGCAGTGCTAGAGTGGGTTCTGGAAACACCATATATTTT. Its protein product is CSARVGSGNTIYF.

The V gene is TRBV12-3 or TRBV12-4, the J gene TRBJ2-5, with no clear D. The CDR3 consists of 12 residues. The germline V and J ends were trimmed by 5 bases and 4 bases, with 8 bases remaining between them. CDR3 in amino acids: CASSPPLETQYF. CDR3 in DNA: TGTGCCAGCAGTCCCCCCCTAGAGACCCAGTACTTC.

The chain links TRBV30 to TRBJ1-3; unclear D gene. The CDR3 covers 13 residues. Trimming shortened V by 8 bases and J by 0 bases, and 11 bases separated the two germline ends. Per germline, CDR1 GTSNPN and CDR2 SVGIG (reference sequence). This CDR3 is CASWTYSGNTIYF. CDR3 nucleotides: TGTGCCAGTTGGACTTACTCTGGAAACACCATATATTTT. The complete variable domain, with remaining parts taken from reference TRBV30 and TRBJ1-3, reads SQTIHQWPATLVQPVGSPLSLECTVEGTSNPNLYWYRQAAGRGLQLLFYSVGIGQISSEVPQNLSASRPQDRQFILSSKKLLLSDSGFYLCASWTYSGNTIYFGEGSWLTVV.

This clonotype has more than one count but fewer than ten. This chain links TRBV5-5 with TRBJ1-2, with 9 bases fitting TRBD1. V trimming: 3 bases; J trimming: 7 bases; junction bases outside the gene matches: 7. The CDR3 is 14 residues long. The germline CDR1 and CDR2 sequences are SGHKS and YYEKEE (reference sequence). CDR3: CASSSTGTGSGYTF. CDR3 sequence (DNA): TGTGCCAGCAGCTCGACCGGGACAGGGTCTGGCTACACCTTC.

This clonotype has more than one count but fewer than ten. J is TRBJ2-3 and V is TRBV7-2; D is undetermined. The CDR3 is 13 amino acids. Germline values: CDR1 SGHTA, CDR2 FQGNSA. Trimming removed 6 bases from V and 6 bases from J, with 13 bases in between. CDR3: CASSSGLGDTQYF. Written as DNA, the CDR3 is TGTGCCAGCAGTTCGGGCCTCGGGGATACGCAGTATTTT. Together with reference TRBV7-2 and TRBJ2-3, the CDR3 gives the full variable domain: GAGVSQSPSNKVTEKGKDVELRCDPISGHTALYWYRQSLGQGLEFLIYFQGNSAPDKSGLPSDRFSAERTGGSVSTLTIQRTQQEDSAVYLCASSSGLGDTQYFGPGTRLTVL.

The gene calls are TRBV20-1 and TRBJ2-7; D is perhaps TRBD1 (6 bases). V gave up 5 bases and J gave up 3 bases, with 14 bases separating them. CDR1 is DFQATT, CDR2 SNEGSKA, per germline (reference sequence). CDR3 length: 13 residues. CDR3 sequence (DNA): TGCAGTGCTTTTCGGACAGAGAACTACGAGCAGTACTTC. Translating it yields CSAFRTENYEQYF.

Many counts were recorded for this clonotype. The J gene is TRBJ1-6, the V gene TRBV7-8; TRBD1 aligns across 7 bases. Per the germline V gene, CDR1 is SGHVS and CDR2 is FQNEAQ. The V and J ends lost 2 bases and 5 bases, in that order; junction bases with no gene match: 9. The CDR3 has 17 residues. The CDR3 DNA is TGTGCCAGCAGCTTAAGGTCCCCGGGACAGAATAATTCACCCCTCCACTTT. Its translation is CASSLRSPGQNNSPLHF.

This clonotype showed up just a few times. The chain employs TRBV7-8 and TRBJ1-2, with TRBD1 identical over 7 bases. This CDR3 is built from 16 residues. V was pared by 1 base and J by 7 bases, with 12 bases of the junction left unmatched. Per germline, CDR1 SGHVS and CDR2 FQNEAQ. For the CDR3, the DNA is TGTGCCAGCAGCTTAGTCCACCAGACAGGGACGCCTGGCTACACCTTC. This gives the protein CASSLVHQTGTPGYTF.

This clonotype appeared a few times. DNA for the CDR3: TGTGCCAGCTCTACCTCAGTCTACAATGAGCAGTTCTTC. Translating gives CASSTSVYNEQFF. The V call is TRBV12-3 or TRBV12-4, the J call TRBJ2-1; no firm D call. CDR3 length equals 13 residues. Trimming removed 8 bases from V and 3 bases from J, with 11 bases in between.

V usage is TRBV2 and J usage is TRBJ2-5; 14 bases are a match to TRBD2. The CDR3 spans 15 residues. V gave up 6 bases and J gave up 2 bases; unmatched junction bases: 2. The germline V gene has CDR1 SNHLY and CDR2 FYNNEI. For the CDR3, the DNA is TGTGCCAGCAGCAGACTAGCGGGAGGGCAAGAGACCCAGTACTTC. It translates to CASSRLAGGQETQYF.

The rearrangement links TRBV18 to TRBJ1-1; D is perhaps TRBD1 (5 bases). Between the trimmed V and J ends, which lost 2 bases and 2 bases, there was a span of 12 bases. The germline V gene has CDR1 KGHSH and CDR2 LQKENI. CDR3 size: 15 residues. CDR3 DNA sequence: TGTGCCAGCTCACCAGTGGGGCTTTTAAACACTGAAGCTTTCTTT. This translates into CASSPVGLLNTEAFF.

The chain couples TRBV6-5 to TRBJ1-3, with D unresolved. The germline V gene has CDR1 MNHEY and CDR2 SVGAGI. This CDR3 has 16 residues. V lost 5 bases and J lost 4, with 18 bases in between. The DNA for the CDR3 is TGTGCCAGCAGTCGAACCCCCAGTTACATAGGAAACACCATATATTTT. Translating gives CASSRTPSYIGNTIYF.

This sequence joins TRBV5-6 and TRBJ1-3; D uncertain. Germline-derived CDR1 and CDR2 are SGHDT and YYEEEE. The V end was cut by 4 bases, the J end by 3 bases, with 8 bases between. The CDR3 contains 13 residues. The CDR3 reads CASSKGGGNTIYF. CDR3 nucleotide sequence: TGTGCCAGCAGCAAAGGAGGTGGAAACACCATATATTTT. Variable domain in full (rest from reference TRBV5-6 and TRBJ1-3): DAGVTQSPTHLIKTRGQQVTLRCSPKSGHDTVSWYQQALGQGPQFIFQYYEEEERQRGNFPDRFSGHQFPNYSSELNVNALLLGDSALYLCASSKGGGNTIYFGEGSWLTVV.

This clonotype was seen a few times. This chain connects TRBV20-1 to TRBJ1-1; TRBD1 might be the D (5 bases). V was clipped by 6 bases and J by 5 bases, with 16 bases between them. CDR3 size: 13 residues. Germline V gene sequence: CDR1 DFQATT, CDR2 SNEGSKA (reference sequence). The CDR3: CSARITGRTEAFF. CDR3 nucleotide sequence: TGCAGTGCAAGGATAACAGGACGGACTGAAGCTTTCTTT.

The chain links TRBV6-5 to TRBJ2-3, with 9 positions matching TRBD1. Germline-derived CDR1 and CDR2 are MNHEY and SVGAGI. Unmatched junction bases numbered 2, after V lost 4 bases and J lost 6 bases. The CDR3 loop spans 13 amino acids. The DNA for the CDR3 is TGTGCCAGCAGTTCCGACAGGGGGGATACGCAGTATTTT. It encodes CASSSDRGDTQYF.